The clone carrying this T cell receptor beta chain was counted a few times. The antigen is not known. The data were taken from a study of CD8 T cells in Susac syndrome. Study summary: Susac syndrome patients were untreated, on corticosteroids with some adding intravenous immunoglobulin, or on intravenous immunoglobulin only. Study-level results: Clonal expansion did not appear in Susac syndrome CD4+ T cell repertoires.

From germline, CDR1 is SGHAT and CDR2 FQNNGV. This CDR3 has 14 amino acids. Losses at the gene ends were 0 bases for V and 7 bases for J; bases not matched to a gene: 3. Random-hexamer reverse transcription was applied to about 0.45 to 1 ug RNA. TCRdb ran MiXCR on the immunoSEQ multiplex PCR reads and lists one entry per CDR3 protein. The data show some 180,000 distinct CDR3 sequences, over 75% seen once. Negative isolation was used for CD8+ and CD4+ T cells, and FACS enrichment was applied to TEMRA cells. Specimen: CD4+ T cells from PBMCs. This receptor was taken from a human donor with Susac syndrome. The gene calls are TRBV11-2 and TRBJ2-4, with TRBD1 matching over 7 bases. CDR3 DNA sequence: TGTGCCAGCAGCTTAGAGCCGACAGGGAACATTCAGTACTTC. It encodes CASSLEPTGNIQYF. The full variable domain, with the rest looked up from reference TRBV11-2 and TRBJ2-4, is EAGVAQSPRYKIIEKRQSVAFWCNPISGHATLYWYQQILGQGPKLLIQFQNNGVVDDSQLPKDRFSAERLKGVDSTLKIQPAKLEDSAVYLCASSLEPTGNIQYFGAGTRLSVL.